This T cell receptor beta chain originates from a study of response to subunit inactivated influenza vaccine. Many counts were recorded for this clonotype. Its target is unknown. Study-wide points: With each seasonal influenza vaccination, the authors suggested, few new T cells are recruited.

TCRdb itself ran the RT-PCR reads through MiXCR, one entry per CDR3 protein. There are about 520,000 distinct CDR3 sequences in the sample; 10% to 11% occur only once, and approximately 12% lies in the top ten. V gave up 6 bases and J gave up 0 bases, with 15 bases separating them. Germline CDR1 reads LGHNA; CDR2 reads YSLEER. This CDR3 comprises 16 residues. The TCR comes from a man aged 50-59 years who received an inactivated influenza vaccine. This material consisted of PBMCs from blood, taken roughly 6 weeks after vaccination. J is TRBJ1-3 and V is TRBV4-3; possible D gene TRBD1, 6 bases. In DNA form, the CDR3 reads TGCGCCAGCAGTTCGTCAACAGGGTCCTCTGGAAACACCATATATTTT. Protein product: CASSSSTGSSGNTIYF.